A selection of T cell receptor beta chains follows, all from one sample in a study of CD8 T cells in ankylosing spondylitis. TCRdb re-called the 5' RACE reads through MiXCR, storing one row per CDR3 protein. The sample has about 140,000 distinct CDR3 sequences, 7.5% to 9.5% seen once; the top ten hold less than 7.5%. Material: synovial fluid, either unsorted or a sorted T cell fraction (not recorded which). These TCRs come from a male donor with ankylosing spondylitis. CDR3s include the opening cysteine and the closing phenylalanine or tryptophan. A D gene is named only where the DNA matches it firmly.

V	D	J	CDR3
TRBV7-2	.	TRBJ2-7	CASTPLGAGGYEQYF
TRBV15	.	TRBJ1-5	CATSRTLYQPQHF
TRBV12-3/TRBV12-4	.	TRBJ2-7	CASSLGGGGGLKQYF
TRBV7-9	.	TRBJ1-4	CASSPLRRTNEKLFF
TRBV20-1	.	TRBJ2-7	CSARGNAVYEQYF
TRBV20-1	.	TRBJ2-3	CSARGRGVTDTQYF
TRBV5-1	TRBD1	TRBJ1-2	CASSLFPGGRDGYTF
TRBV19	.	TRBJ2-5	CASSMVVQETQYF
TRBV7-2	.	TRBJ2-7	CASSPSYEQYF
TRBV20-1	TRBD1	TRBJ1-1	CSARDWTGLPNTEAFF
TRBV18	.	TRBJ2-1	CASSPVGQNNEQFF
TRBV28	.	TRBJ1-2	CASRSPLAGGYTF
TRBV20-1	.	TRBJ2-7	CSAGQTYEQYF
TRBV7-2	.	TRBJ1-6	CASSLYRGGNSPLHF
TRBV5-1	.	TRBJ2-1	CASSLGARNEQFF
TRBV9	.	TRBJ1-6	CASSVGNRNNSPLHF
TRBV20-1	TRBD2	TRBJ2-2	CSARDWAASGKGNTGELFF
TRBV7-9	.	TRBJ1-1	CASSSYFNTEAFF
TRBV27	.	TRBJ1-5	CASSPRTEGRNQPQHF
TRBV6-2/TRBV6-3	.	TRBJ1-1	CASSYPALNAFF
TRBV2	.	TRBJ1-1	CASNIGDTEAFF
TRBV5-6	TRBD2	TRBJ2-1	CASSPREDLSYNEQFF
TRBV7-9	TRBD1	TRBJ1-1	CASNRDRLTGRAFF
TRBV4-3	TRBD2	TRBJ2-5	CASSQNPAGGQETQYF
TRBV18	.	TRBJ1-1	CASSNPTRGSTEAFF
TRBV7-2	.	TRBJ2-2	CASSLQRTGELFF
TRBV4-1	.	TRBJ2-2	CASSQDRAGGYTGELFF
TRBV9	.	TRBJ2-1	CASSVEPSRGAGEQFF
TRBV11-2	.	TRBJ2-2	CASSLDLTGELFF
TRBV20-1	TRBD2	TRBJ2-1	CSARSSGYNEQFF
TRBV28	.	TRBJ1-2	CASSFGDLYGYTF
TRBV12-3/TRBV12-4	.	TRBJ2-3	CASSLLASDTQYF
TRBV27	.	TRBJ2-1	CASSLWASWESYNEQFF
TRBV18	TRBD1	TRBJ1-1	CASSGQSNTEAFF
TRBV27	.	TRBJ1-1	CASSQRGPTGEAFF
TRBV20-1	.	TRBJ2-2	CSANRDAYGELFF
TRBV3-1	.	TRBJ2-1	CASSQIFIGEYGQFF
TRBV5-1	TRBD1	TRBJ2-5	CASSFGTGVETQYF
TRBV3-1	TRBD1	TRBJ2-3	CASSQARGRGLADTQYF
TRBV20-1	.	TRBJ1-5	CSARDPQKDSNQPQHF
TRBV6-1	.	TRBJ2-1	CASRISRRGLNEQFF
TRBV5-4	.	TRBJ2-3	CASGYLSGSTDTQYF
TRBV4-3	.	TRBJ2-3	CASSQTFSSSTDTQYF
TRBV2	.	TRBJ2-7	CASSEDVRVSSYEQYF
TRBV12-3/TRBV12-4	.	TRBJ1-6	CAISFMRQLLSSYNSPLHF
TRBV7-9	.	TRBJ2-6	CASAGANVLTF
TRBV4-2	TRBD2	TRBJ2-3	CASSQRLAGGHTDTQYF
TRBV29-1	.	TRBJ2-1	CSVHGPGPEQFF
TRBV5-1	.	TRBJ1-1	CASSLGVVGDTEAFF
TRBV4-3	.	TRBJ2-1	CASSQDSGPSYNEQFF
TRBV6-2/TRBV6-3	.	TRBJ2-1	CASSRSGAPSNEQFF
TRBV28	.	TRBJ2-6	CASSSSRRGLGANVLTF
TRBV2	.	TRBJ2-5	CASSVRRDQETQYF
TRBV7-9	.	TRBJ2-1	CASSDRAPGWGQFF
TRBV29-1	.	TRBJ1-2	CSAGVGTNYGYTF
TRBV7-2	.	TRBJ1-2	CASRDSFNYGYTF